The rows below give T cell receptor beta chains drawn from one sample of a study of blood T cell repertoires in COVID-19. The repertoire was sequenced with immunoSEQ multiplex PCR; TCRdb's copy has only in-frame clones and lacks some. The table includes roughly 65,000 clones, roughly nine tenths detected once. The material sequenced was peripheral blood. The receptors shown here come from a man between 60 and 75 years old with acute or convalescent COVID-19. Both conserved end residues are part of each CDR3. D genes are given only for firm matches. Clone size is shown for a subset of rows, as once, few, many or a class of expanded clone.

V	D	J	size	CDR3	DNA
TRBV7-9	TRBD1	TRBJ1-5	.	CASSLALTGAGGQPQHF	TGTGCCAGCAGCTTAGCACTGACAGGGGCAGGGGGCCAGCCCCAGCATTTT
TRBV6-5	.	TRBJ1-5	.	CASGVGGYSNQPQHF	TGTGCCAGCGGAGTCGGGGGTTATAGCAATCAGCCCCAGCATTTT
TRBV5-1	TRBD1	TRBJ2-1	.	CASSPTGQESNEQFF	TGCGCCAGCAGCCCTACCGGACAGGAGAGCAATGAGCAGTTCTTC
TRBV19	TRBD1	TRBJ1-1	.	CASSIQTGVMNTEAFF	TGTGCCAGTAGTATTCAAACAGGGGTGATGAACACTGAAGCTTTCTTT
TRBV6-1	.	TRBJ1-1	.	CASSEGEPIPNTEAFF	TGTGCCAGCAGTGAAGGAGAGCCGATTCCGAACACTGAAGCTTTCTTT
TRBV15	.	TRBJ2-5	.	CATSPRDMETQYF	TGTGCCACCAGCCCCAGGGACATGGAGACCCAGTACTTC
TRBV15	TRBD1	TRBJ1-4	.	CATSGRRGFNEKLFF	TGTGCCACCAGCGGGCGCAGGGGGTTTAATGAAAAACTGTTTTTT
TRBV27	TRBD1	TRBJ1-4	few	CASSPGNTGGQRPNEKLFF	TGTGCCAGCAGTCCCGGGAATACAGGGGGCCAGAGGCCTAATGAAAAACTGTTTTTT
TRBV7-9	.	TRBJ2-1	once	CASSLRNGKNEQFF	TGTGCCAGCAGCTTACGCAACGGGAAAAATGAGCAGTTCTTC
TRBV3-1/TRBV3-2	.	TRBJ1-6	.	CASSGTGQLGPSPLHF	TGTGCCAGCAGCGGCACCGGACAGCTGGGTCCTTCACCCCTCCACTTT
TRBV15	.	TRBJ1-3	.	CATSRDEGDMPGNTIYF	TGTGCCACCAGCAGAGATGAGGGGGATATGCCTGGAAACACCATATATTTT
TRBV10-2	TRBD1	TRBJ2-1	once	CASSKGTGTGDNEQFF	TGCGCCAGCAGTAAGGGGACCGGGACAGGGGACAATGAGCAGTTCTTC
TRBV5-6	TRBD2	TRBJ2-7	.	CASSWSGGNEQYF	TGTGCCAGCAGCTGGAGCGGGGGGAACGAGCAGTACTTC
TRBV5-6	.	TRBJ1-2	once	CASSLTEYYGYTF	TGTGCCAGCAGCTTGACAGAATACTATGGCTACACCTTC
TRBV11-2	TRBD1	TRBJ2-5	few	CASRLGQGALETQYF	TGTGCCAGCAGACTAGGACAGGGGGCATTAGAGACCCAGTACTTC
TRBV7-2	.	TRBJ1-1	.	CASSLVGGKNTEAFF	TGTGCCAGCAGCTTAGTTGGCGGAAAGAACACTGAAGCTTTCTTT
TRBV5-1	TRBD2	TRBJ2-4	.	CASSSSSGTNIQYF	TGCGCCAGCAGCTCCTCTAGCGGTACAAACATTCAGTACTTC
TRBV18	TRBD1	TRBJ1-1	.	CASSPPGTANTEAFF	TGTGCCAGCTCACCACCCGGGACAGCGAACACTGAAGCTTTCTTT
TRBV18	.	TRBJ2-5	once	CASSPGPEETQYF	TGTGCCAGCTCACCAGGGCCAGAAGAGACCCAGTACTTC
TRBV6-5	TRBD1	TRBJ1-4	few	CASSQTGGNEKLFF	TGTGCCAGCAGCCAGACAGGGGGTAATGAAAAACTGTTTTTT
TRBV11-2	.	TRBJ2-1	.	CASSLGTAYNEQFF	TGTGCCAGCAGCTTAGGGACAGCGTACAATGAGCAGTTCTTC
TRBV19	.	TRBJ1-2	.	CATGAPGDYGYTF	TGTGCCACTGGGGCCCCGGGGGACTATGGCTACACCTTC
TRBV30	.	TRBJ1-1	once	CAWVTTPSAEAFF	TGTGCCTGGGTCACGACGCCTAGCGCTGAAGCTTTCTTT
TRBV27	.	TRBJ1-3	.	CASSRARTSGNTIYF	TGTGCCAGCAGTCGAGCCCGGACATCTGGAAACACCATATATTTT
TRBV27	TRBD1	TRBJ1-2	.	CASSDTGGGYGYTF	TGTGCCAGCAGCGATACAGGGGGAGGCTATGGCTACACCTTC
TRBV6-5	TRBD1	TRBJ1-6	.	CASSYQGQYNSPLHF	TGTGCCAGCAGTTACCAGGGACAGTATAATTCACCCCTCCACTTT
TRBV5-4	.	TRBJ2-1	.	CASSLRAGYNEQFF	TGTGCCAGCAGCCTTCGGGCAGGGTACAATGAGCAGTTCTTC